This is a list of T cell receptor beta chains from one sample in a study of cytomegalovirus exposure and HLA in healthy donors. The data were produced by immunoSEQ multiplex PCR, yet TCRdb's version contains in-frame clones alone and is incomplete. The data contain approximately 210,000 clones, roughly 88% of them singletons. The specimen sequenced was PBMCs. These receptors all come from a woman aged 18-30 years in good health and CMV-seronegative. Both conserved end residues are part of each CDR3. Each record gives: J gene, V gene, clone size, D gene, CDR3 protein, CDR3 DNA. D genes are given only for firm matches. Rows give clone size only sometimes, using once, few, many, or a class for an expanded clone.

>TRBJ2-3|TRBV27|.|.
CASSFAQGTDTQYF
TGTGCCAGCAGTTTCGCACAGGGCACAGATACGCAGTATTTT
>TRBJ1-3|TRBV7-2|once|TRBD1
CASSYGQGQLSGNTIYF
TGTGCCAGCAGCTATGGACAGGGGCAACTATCCGGAAACACCATATATTTT
>TRBJ2-2|TRBV11-2|.|.
CASSRRRVTGELFF
TGTGCCAGCAGCAGACGGAGAGTCACCGGGGAGCTGTTTTTT
>TRBJ1-2|TRBV28|.|.
CASSPSGRDGYTF
TGTGCCAGCAGTCCAAGCGGGAGAGATGGCTACACCTTC
>TRBJ2-6|TRBV7-9|.|.
CASSLGVGADGANVLTF
TGTGCCAGCAGCTTAGGGGTAGGGGCTGATGGGGCCAACGTCCTGACTTTC
>TRBJ1-5|TRBV19|.|.
CATLANTNQPQHF
TGTGCCACCCTAGCTAATACCAATCAGCCCCAGCATTTT
>TRBJ1-2|TRBV19|.|.
CASSIRGEIFYGYTF
TGTGCCAGTAGTATAAGAGGAGAAATATTCTATGGCTACACCTTC
>TRBJ2-2|TRBV11-1|.|TRBD2
CASSFTGGNTGELFF
TGTGCCAGCAGCTTTACGGGAGGGAACACCGGGGAGCTGTTTTTT
>TRBJ1-2|TRBV21-1|.|.
CASSKEQLNYGYTF
TGTGCCAGCAGCAAAGAACAGCTCAACTATGGCTACACCTTC
>TRBJ2-2|TRBV5-6|.|.
CASSLGGRGAGELFF
TGTGCCAGCAGCTTGGGTGGCAGGGGCGCCGGGGAGCTGTTTTTT
>TRBJ1-1|TRBV25-1|few|.
CASSVMSEAFF
TGTGCCAGCAGTGTCATGAGTGAAGCTTTCTTT
>TRBJ2-3|TRBV27|.|.
CASNVRGKKPLLNTDTQYF
TGTGCCAGCAACGTTCGAGGGAAAAAGCCCCTACTCAACACAGATACGCAGTATTTT
>TRBJ2-2|TRBV19|.|TRBD2
CASSISTSGSSTGELFF
TGTGCCAGTAGTATCTCGACTAGCGGGAGTAGCACCGGGGAGCTGTTTTTT
>TRBJ2-2|TRBV27|few|.
CASSDREVTGELFF
TGTGCCAGCTCCGACAGGGAGGTGACCGGGGAGCTGTTTTTT
>TRBJ2-1|TRBV7-2|.|.
CASSLVSLATYNEQFF
TGTGCCAGCAGCTTAGTTAGCCTAGCGACCTACAATGAGCAGTTCTTC
>TRBJ2-7|TRBV6-6|.|.
CASSRPGGSYEQYF
TGTGCCAGCAGCCGACCCGGCGGTTCCTACGAGCAGTACTTC
>TRBJ2-1|TRBV18|.|.
CASSPGLGPPPDNEQFF
TGTGCCAGCTCACCAGGACTTGGACCTCCACCGGACAATGAGCAGTTCTTC
>TRBJ1-5|TRBV28|.|.
CASSLKRRVPVLNQPQHF
TGTGCCAGCAGTTTAAAGAGGAGGGTTCCAGTTCTCAATCAGCCCCAGCATTTT
>TRBJ2-7|TRBV6-5|.|TRBD2
CASSSRGGTVYEQYF
TGTGCCAGCAGTTCCCGCGGGGGAACGGTCTACGAGCAGTACTTC
>TRBJ2-1|TRBV29-1|.|.
CSVGGTGGPGDNEQFF
TGCAGCGTTGGTGGGACGGGGGGCCCTGGAGACAATGAGCAGTTCTTC
>TRBJ2-7|TRBV2|few|TRBD2
CASSEVLAGQYF
TGTGCCAGCAGTGAAGTCCTAGCGGGCCAGTACTTC
>TRBJ2-3|TRBV7-2|.|TRBD2
CASSLGLAGVTDTQYF
TGTGCCAGCAGCTTGGGTCTAGCGGGAGTCACAGATACGCAGTATTTT
>TRBJ1-3|TRBV29-1|.|.
CSVEIQTRNTIYF
TGCAGCGTTGAAATACAGACTAGAAACACCATATATTTT
>TRBJ1-1|TRBV30|.|.
CAWSGIVWTANTEAFF
TGTGCCTGGAGTGGGATCGTCTGGACAGCCAACACTGAAGCTTTCTTT
>TRBJ1-5|TRBV5-8|.|TRBD1
CASSRRQGYQPQHF
TGTGCCAGCAGCCGCAGACAGGGGTATCAGCCCCAGCATTTT
>TRBJ2-3|TRBV27|.|.
CASSPQVRTDTQYF
TGTGCCAGCAGTCCTCAGGTGCGCACAGATACGCAGTATTTT
>TRBJ2-3|TRBV11-2|.|TRBD1
CASSLDGLRDSYTDTQYF
TGTGCCAGCAGCTTAGATGGTTTAAGGGACAGTTACACAGATACGCAGTATTTT
>TRBJ2-3|TRBV2|.|TRBD1
CASSLGQGPTDTQYF
TGTGCCAGCAGTCTGGGACAGGGGCCCACAGATACGCAGTATTTT
>TRBJ1-3|TRBV23-1|.|.
CASSNSSGNTIYF
TGCGCCAGCAGCAATAGCTCTGGAAACACCATATATTTT
>TRBJ2-5|TRBV5-4|.|TRBD2
CASSPRTSGSARRETQYF
TGTGCCAGCAGCCCCCGGACTAGCGGGAGTGCCCGTCGAGAGACCCAGTACTTC
>TRBJ2-1|TRBV18|.|.
CASSLPGRSRSNEQFF
TGTGCCAGCTCACTCCCGGGGAGGAGCAGAAGCAATGAGCAGTTCTTC
>TRBJ2-7|TRBV27|.|.
CASSLDTPSRLVPYEQYF
TGTGCCAGCAGTTTAGACACACCCTCGAGACTAGTTCCCTACGAGCAGTACTTC
>TRBJ2-1|TRBV28|.|TRBD2
CASSASGRGGTSEQFF
TGTGCCAGCTCCGCTAGCGGGAGGGGGGGGACAAGTGAGCAGTTCTTC
>TRBJ2-5|TRBV30|.|.
CAWSVRLAETQYF
TGTGCCTGGAGTGTACGTCTAGCAGAGACCCAGTACTTC
>TRBJ2-7|TRBV5-1|.|TRBD2
CASSLGTSVYEQYF
TGCGCCAGCAGCTTGGGGACTAGCGTTTACGAGCAGTACTTC
>TRBJ2-7|TRBV4-2|once|TRBD1
CASSQKTGGNYEQYF
TGTGCCAGCAGCCAGAAGACAGGGGGCAATTACGAGCAGTACTTC
>TRBJ2-1|TRBV7-7|.|TRBD2
CASSLALAGAEQFF
TGTGCTAGCAGCTTAGCCCTAGCGGGGGCTGAGCAGTTCTTC
>TRBJ2-7|TRBV19|.|.
CASSIPGLSYEQYF
TGTGCCAGTAGTATCCCGGGACTCTCCTACGAGCAGTACTTC
>TRBJ1-2|TRBV10-2|.|.
CASRGGTTNYGYTF
TGCGCCAGCAGGGGAGGGACCACTAACTATGGCTACACCTTC
>TRBJ1-3|TRBV2|.|TRBD1
CASRSTGGGNTIYF
TGTGCCAGCAGGTCGACAGGGGGTGGAAACACCATATATTTT
>TRBJ1-5|TRBV2|few|.
CASSADYSNQPQHF
TGTGCCAGCAGTGCAGATTATAGCAATCAGCCCCAGCATTTT
>TRBJ1-2|TRBV28|.|.
CASSLVGIGYTF
TGTGCCAGCAGTTTAGTTGGCATAGGCTACACCTTC
>TRBJ1-5|TRBV6-6|.|TRBD1
CASSPPRQGQNQPQHF
TGTGCCAGCAGTCCACCGCGACAGGGGCAAAATCAGCCCCAGCATTTT
>TRBJ1-2|TRBV6-5|.|.
CASSRDGYTF
TGTGCCAGCAGTCGGGATGGCTACACCTTC
>TRBJ2-5|TRBV5-1|.|TRBD1
CASRGTGQETQYF
TGCGCCAGCCGGGGGACAGGCCAAGAGACCCAGTACTTC
>TRBJ2-7|TRBV6-1|.|TRBD2
CASNLRAGAYEQYF
TGTGCCAGCAACCTGCGGGCGGGAGCTTACGAGCAGTACTTC
>TRBJ2-3|TRBV7-9|.|TRBD1
CASSRSRGQTDTQYF
TGTGCCAGCAGCCGTTCTAGGGGGCAAACAGATACGCAGTATTTT
>TRBJ1-1|TRBV6-6|.|TRBD1
CASRGQLITEAFF
TGTGCCAGCAGGGGACAGCTCATTACTGAAGCTTTCTTT
>TRBJ1-1|TRBV6-1|.|TRBD1
CASKGRTGLNTEAFF
TGTGCCAGCAAGGGCCGGACAGGGCTGAACACTGAAGCTTTCTTT
>TRBJ1-5|TRBV27|.|.
CASSLWAGDQPQHF
TGTGCCAGCAGTTTATGGGCAGGGGATCAGCCCCAGCATTTT
>TRBJ2-7|TRBV2|.|.
CASSEQYEQYF
TGTGCCAGCAGTGAGCAGTACGAGCAGTACTTC
>TRBJ2-7|TRBV2|.|.
CASSESRAEQYF
TGTGCCAGCAGTGAGTCGAGGGCCGAGCAGTACTTC